This TCR beta chain was identified in a study of T cells in localized non-small cell lung cancer. Notes on this clone: What it recognizes is unknown.

Study-wide findings and caveats: Paired adjacent lung recovered a median around 59 of the top 100 tumor clones.

The data were produced by immunoSEQ multiplex PCR, yet TCRdb's version contains in-frame clones alone and is incomplete. The sample lists 130,000 or so clones, roughly 90% occurring once. Trimming cost V 3 bases and J 7 bases, with 12 bases left between them. CDR3 size: 13 residues. In germline, CDR1 is LNHDA, CDR2 SQIVND (reference sequence). This TCR derives from a female donor aged 60 or older with stage I lung adenocarcinoma. The source material was peripheral blood, sampled before any cancer treatment. This sequence joins TRBV19 and TRBJ1-2; no firm D call. The CDR3 reads CASSMGREGGYTF. In nucleotides, the CDR3 is TGTGCCAGTAGTATGGGTAGAGAAGGTGGCTACACCTTC.